This T cell receptor beta chain comes out of a study of identical twins. All donors comprised healthy Caucasians. About this clonotype itself: Its antigen is as yet unknown.

The study's findings and limits: Modelling underestimated the level of out-of-frame TCR alpha sharing observed in monozygotic twins.

The V and J ends lost 4 bases and 3 bases respectively, with 7 bases between them. Germline values: CDR1 SGDLS, CDR2 YYNGEE. The length of the CDR3 is 12 residues. Unique molecular identifiers were present on cDNA, and template switching added a universal primer site. TCRdb re-called the 5' RACE reads with MiXCR, one entry per CDR3 protein. The repertoire holds roughly 770,000 distinct CDR3 sequences, 18% seen once, with about an eighth in the top ten. These data also featured in a second study, about T cells expressing NK-cell markers. This second study notes: Seven sequenced donors out of eight were HCMV-seropositive, one seronegative.

Sample: PBMCs. The source is a woman aged 18-29 years in good health. J is TRBJ1-1 and V is TRBV9; D not certain. Here the CDR3 DNA reads TGTGCCAGCAGCACCGGAGACACTGAAGCTTTCTTT. This translates into CASSTGDTEAFF.